Listed here is a single T cell receptor beta chain. These data come from a study of blood T cell repertoires in COVID-19. Profiling relied on immunoSEQ multiplex PCR, and the TCRdb table lists in-frame clones only, not all of them. Of fewer than 150,000 clones listed, 90% are singletons. Trimming at V came to 5 bases and at J to 4 bases, leaving 8 bases not matched to a gene. Germline CDR1 and CDR2: SGHTA and FQGNSA. This CDR3 spans 16 amino acids. The clonotype comes from an older woman with COVID-19, enrolled during active disease. The source material was peripheral blood. The chain joins TRBV7-2 to TRBJ2-2; 9 nucleotides agree with TRBD1. CDR3 in amino acids: CASSNQQGAVTGELFF. The CDR3 DNA follows: TGTGCCAGCAGCAACCAACAGGGGGCGGTCACCGGGGAGCTGTTTTTT.